This T cell receptor (beta chain) was sequenced for a study of blood T cell repertoires in COVID-19. Authors' analysis steps: The assay estimated nucleated cells by amplifying reference gene primers. Here immunoSEQ multiplex PCR was the method, and the copy in TCRdb shows in-frame clones only, minus some. That table furnishes V, J and clone size, whereas the DNA furnished D and trimming. The sample records hundreds of thousands of clones, 70% to 90% being singletons. Turning to this clone: The sample contains more than one DNA sequence encoding this CDR3.

The V gene's germline CDR1 is SGHRS and CDR2 YFSETQ. The CDR3 sequence is 14 residues long. Trimming took 4 bases from V and 4 from J, leaving 14 bases between them. Seattle patients were enrolled during active infection and followed longitudinally. The sequence was obtained from a woman aged 50 to 65 with COVID-19, enrolled during active disease. J is TRBJ1-1 and V is TRBV5-1; the D gene is possibly TRBD1 (5 bases). Material: peripheral blood. The CDR3 DNA is TGCGCCAGCAGCCTTACAGGTCGAGGCACTGAAGCTTTCTTT. This sequence encodes CASSLTGRGTEAFF.